These 22 T cell receptor beta chains came from one sample sequenced in a study of control samples from healthy donors and cancer patients. Here immunoSEQ multiplex PCR was the method, and the copy in TCRdb shows in-frame clones only, minus some. The table has tens of thousands of clones, more than 75% seen once; the top ten hold over 3.5%. Sequenced sample: blood. Receptors originate from a woman aged 45 to 65 in good health.

The chain joins TRBV6-4 to TRBJ2-3; D gene unclear. The CDR3 extends over 13 amino acids. V was clipped by 0 bases and J by 2 bases, with 3 bases between them. Germline V gene data show CDR1 as MRHNA and CDR2 as SNTAGT. The CDR3 reads CASSDSPTDTQYF. The DNA of the CDR3 is TGTGCCAGCAGTGACTCGCCCACAGATACGCAGTATTTT.

V is TRBV10-3 and J is TRBJ2-1; tentatively, D is TRBD2 (6 bases). CDR1 is ENHRY and CDR2 is SYGVKD in the germline V gene. Trimming cost V 3 bases and J 4 bases, with 19 bases left between them. There are 17 residues in the CDR3. The CDR3 DNA sequence: TGTGCCATCAGTGACCCCCAGACTAGAGCCCCTTACAATGAGCAGTTCTTC. It encodes CAISDPQTRAPYNEQFF.

This clone was detected once. The CDR3 region is CSATGGREQYF. The CDR3 nucleotides read TGCAGTGCTACAGGGGGCAGGGAGCAGTACTTC. The chain is built from TRBV20-1 and TRBJ2-7, with 8 bases matching TRBD1. The CDR3 length is 11 residues. V gave up 4 bases and J gave up 7 bases; unmatched junction bases: 3. Per germline, CDR1 DFQATT and CDR2 SNEGSKA (reference sequence).

V usage is TRBV10-2 and J usage is TRBJ2-3; 9 bases are shared with TRBD2. This CDR3 contains 16 residues. The V gene end was trimmed by 3 bases and the J gene end by 5 bases; junction bases not matched to a gene: 9. CDR1 WSHSY and CDR2 SAAADI come from the germline V gene. The CDR3 DNA is TGCGCCAGCAGTGATTTGCTAGCGGGGCCTCTAGATACGCAGTATTTT. Amino acids: CASSDLLAGPLDTQYF.

The chain uses TRBV3-1 (or the pseudogene TRBV3-2) and TRBJ2-7; TRBD1 agrees at 8 bases. V lost 4 bases to trimming and J lost 9 bases; unmatched junction nucleotides: 11. The CDR3 is 14 amino acids. Germline values: CDR1 LGHDT, CDR2 YNNKEL (reference sequence). The CDR3 region is CASSPPGTGRRQYF. The CDR3 DNA follows: TGTGCCAGCAGCCCCCCCGGGACAGGTAGAAGGCAGTACTTC.

The chain employs TRBV30 and TRBJ1-2; TRBD1 might be the D (5 bases). The CDR3 spans 13 residues. V gave up 2 bases and J gave up 6 bases, with 13 bases separating them. Germline V gene sequence: CDR1 GTSNPN, CDR2 SVGIG (reference sequence). CDR3: CAWSREGRHGYTF. DNA for the CDR3: TGTGCCTGGAGTAGGGAGGGGAGGCATGGCTACACCTTC.

The rearrangement links TRBV6-5 to TRBJ1-6; no clear D. The CDR3 runs to 13 residues. CDR1 and CDR2 from the germline V gene are MNHEY and SVGAGI. The V end was cut by 0 bases, the J end by 7 bases, with 4 bases between. CDR3 DNA: TGTGCCAGCAGTTACTCAGAGAATTCACCCCTCCACTTT. It encodes CASSYSENSPLHF.

The rearrangement links TRBV6-6 to TRBJ1-1, with D maybe TRBD1 (5 bases). V was cut by 6 bases and J by 1 base, with 12 bases left in between. This CDR3 is built from 14 residues. Germline V gives CDR1 MNHNY, CDR2 SVGAGI (reference sequence). The CDR3 sequence: CASSPGTPNTEAFF. The CDR3 nucleotides are TGTGCCAGCAGCCCCGGGACCCCGAACACTGAAGCTTTCTTT.

CDR3 coding DNA: TGCGCCAGCAGTCCGGTGGGACAGCCAAATTCACCCCTCCACTTT. This sequence encodes CASSPVGQPNSPLHF. V and J are TRBV23-1 and TRBJ1-6; 7 nucleotides align to TRBD1. TRBV23-1 is flagged as an ORF with uncertain function. Unmatched junction bases numbered 7, after V lost 4 bases and J lost 7 bases. The CDR3 has 15 residues.

There are a few counts of this clone. J is TRBJ2-5 and V is TRBV11-2; D remains unclear. The V and J ends lost 5 bases and 3 bases respectively, with 16 bases between them. The CDR3 is made up of 15 amino acids. CDR1 SGHAT and CDR2 FQNNGV come from the germline V gene. CDR3 DNA: TGTGCCAGCAGCCAATCGTTACGACCAGAAGAGACCCAGTACTTC. Encoded protein: CASSQSLRPEETQYF.

The chain links TRBV28 to TRBJ1-5, with TRBD1 identical over 7 bases. V dropped 3 bases and J dropped 7; count of bases not matched to a gene: 9. Germline assignment: CDR1 MDHEN and CDR2 SYDVKM. This CDR3 is 15 amino acids long. CDR3 amino acids: CASSFIQGNGQPQHF. The CDR3 DNA reads TGTGCCAGCAGTTTCATACAGGGGAACGGACAGCCCCAGCATTTT.

The V call is TRBV6-5, the J call TRBJ2-4; TRBD2 is a possible D gene (5 bases). The CDR3 extends over 13 amino acids. Germline V gives CDR1 MNHEY, CDR2 SVGAGI. V was clipped by 6 bases and J by 7 bases, with 13 bases between them. CDR3 region: CASSIAGFNIQYF. The CDR3 DNA is TGTGCCAGCAGCATCGCGGGTTTCAACATTCAGTACTTC.

The chain uses TRBV28 and TRBJ2-1, with TRBD2 identical over 8 bases. The CDR3 runs to 12 residues. Germline lookup yields CDR1 MDHEN and CDR2 SYDVKM. The ends lost 8 bases at V and 4 bases at J; junction bases unmatched: 1. CDR3 DNA: TGTGCCAGCGGACTAGCATACAATGAGCAGTTCTTC. Its translation is CASGLAYNEQFF. The whole variable domain, remainder taken from reference TRBV28 and TRBJ2-1, is DVKVTQSSRYLVKRTGEKVFLECVQDMDHENMFWYRQDPGLGLRLIYFSYDVKMKEKGDIPEGYSVSREKKERFSLILESASTNQTSMYLCASGLAYNEQFFGPGTRLTVL.

The chain carries TRBV18 and TRBJ2-1, with D hard to call. V shed 3 bases and J shed 6 bases, with 12 bases lying between them. Germline V lookup: CDR1 KGHSH, CDR2 LQKENI. The CDR3 loop spans 14 amino acids. CDR3 protein: CASSPRLGLNEQFF. CDR3 DNA sequence: TGTGCCAGCTCACCGAGGCTTGGGCTCAATGAGCAGTTCTTC.

This chain connects TRBV19 to TRBJ2-5; TRBD2 matches 7 bases. V dropped 4 bases and J dropped 2; count of bases not matched to a gene: 4. The CDR3 loop spans 14 amino acids. In germline, CDR1 is LNHDA, CDR2 SQIVND (reference sequence). CDR3 sequence: CASSTFGGQETQYF. CDR3 nucleotides: TGTGCCAGTAGTACGTTCGGGGGGCAAGAGACCCAGTACTTC.

The genes are TRBV2 and TRBJ2-2, with D possibly matching TRBD1 (7 bases). The CDR3 contains 15 residues. Trimming left V 1 base short and J 5 bases short, with 11 bases between. Germline values: CDR1 SNHLY, CDR2 FYNNEI. The CDR3 loop is CASSEEAGGTGELFF. In DNA form, the CDR3 reads TGTGCCAGCAGTGAAGAGGCAGGGGGGACCGGGGAGCTGTTTTTT.

This clone was picked up a small number of times. J is TRBJ2-5 and V is TRBV6-5; D possibly corresponds to TRBD1 (6 bases). This CDR3 spans 14 amino acids. Germline loops: CDR1 MNHEY, CDR2 SVGAGI. V lost 4 bases and J 6 bases, leaving 15 bases between the germline ends. The CDR3: CASSLTQGLKTQYF. The CDR3 nucleotides are TGTGCCAGCAGTTTGACACAGGGCTTAAAGACCCAGTACTTC.

V is TRBV7-9 and J is TRBJ1-4; TRBD1 might be the D (6 bases). CDR1 is SEHNR and CDR2 is FQNEAQ in the germline V gene (reference sequence). V was trimmed by 5 bases and J by 0 bases, leaving 13 bases between them. This CDR3 spans 16 amino acids. Here the CDR3 DNA reads TGTGCCAGCAGCGGTCTCCAGGGGACAACTAATGAAAAACTGTTTTTT. It translates to CASSGLQGTTNEKLFF.

This chain links TRBV19 with TRBJ1-5, with D unclear. V gave up 7 bases and J gave up 1 base, with 14 bases separating them. There are 15 residues in the CDR3. Per germline, CDR1 LNHDA and CDR2 SQIVND (reference sequence). CDR3 region: CASKGGQVSNQPQHF. For the CDR3, the DNA is TGTGCCAGTAAGGGAGGGCAGGTCAGCAATCAGCCCCAGCATTTT.

This clone has only one observation. The DNA of the CDR3 is TGTGCCAGCAGCTTGACGACAGGCTCTGGAAACACCATATATTTT. Translating gives CASSLTTGSGNTIYF. The gene calls are TRBV5-4 and TRBJ1-3; perhaps TRBD1 as D (6 bases). V lost 1 base to trimming and J lost 0 bases, with 8 bases between them. The CDR3 is made up of 15 amino acids. The V gene's germline CDR1 is SGHNT and CDR2 YYREEE (reference sequence).

This clone was observed once. V gene TRBV4-2 combines with J gene TRBJ1-3; 8 nucleotides align to TRBD1. Germline CDR1 and CDR2: LGHNA and YNFKEQ. The CDR3 runs to 17 residues. Trimming at V came to 4 bases and at J to 2 bases, leaving 10 bases not matched to a gene. The CDR3 loop reads CASSPKTGGTAGNTIYF. CDR3 bases: TGTGCCAGCAGCCCAAAAACAGGGGGAACAGCTGGAAACACCATATATTTT.

The CDR3 spells CASSRAWGAGGLETQYF. CDR3 bases: TGTGCCAGCAGCCGTGCGTGGGGAGCGGGAGGTTTAGAGACCCAGTACTTC. The chain carries TRBV3-1 (or the pseudogene TRBV3-2) and TRBJ2-5; 9 bases fit TRBD2. The V gene's germline CDR1 is LGHDT and CDR2 YNNKEL (reference sequence). The trim removed 4 bases at V and 4 bases at J, leaving 13 bases unmatched. The CDR3 runs 17 residues.